What follows describes a single T cell receptor (beta chain). This clonotype has just a few counts. It lacks a known antigen. The sample holds no much larger clone one base away, and base qualities are not on file. The data stem from a study of molecular identifiers for immune sequencing clone quantification (dated by TCRdb to the late 2010s). About the investigation overall: In a replicate experiment, RNA from roughly 20,000 or 100,000 naive CD8 T cells was split into five aliquots, four of which were sequenced. The study was a methods study using CD8 T cells to benchmark molecular-identifier clustering-based TCR repertoire sequencing (MIDCIRS) and TCR RNA copy counting. Paper-wide results and their limitations: Modeling gave about 3.2 recovered TCR RNA copies per cell versus about 10 by digital PCR, implying approximately 30% capture efficiency. In CMV-specific effector cells, over 99% of molecules were held by clones above 20 RNA copies, whereas under 1% of molecules were held by such clones in naive cells. The naive libraries included spiked-in Jurkat TCR RNA (about ten copies' worth), and this RNA is not part of the donor repertoire. Identical TCR molecules sharing a barcode could cause highly expanded clone sizes to be underestimated. When barcode sub-clustering was not used, chimeric consensus sequences inflated TCR diversity, with chimeras reaching as high as 47%. A single cell's worth of spiked-in Jurkat TCR RNA was reported detectable even among under 1.1 million naive CD8 T cells.

The method behind the library was PCR. Reads for this sample came from an Illumina HiSeq 4000. Bulk TCR libraries were prepared as previously described, using TCR primers listed in Table S5. Purification of total RNA was performed with the Qiagen AllPrep DNA/RNA kit. Before analysis, reads from multiple sequencing runs of the same library were pooled. In the source study's methods: Reads were retained only if an exact TCR constant sequence was present, and the retained reads were trimmed to 150 nt and grouped according to their 12-nt molecular barcodes. Reads inside each barcode group were sub-clustered using a 15% Levenshtein threshold, and a quality-weighted consensus sequence was constructed for each RNA molecule. Non-functional sequences were removed, as were lower-count sequences one edit away from another. Based on a fit of two negative binomial distributions, barcode sub-clusters having less than 20% of the maximum read count were discarded. TCRdb ran its own pipeline on the public reads, namely fastp trimming at Q25 and MiXCR clone calling, and kept in-frame beta chains. Rows with a matching CDR3 protein are joined into one entry that keeps the most common DNA and genes. The V and J calls were not made by the authors but by TCRdb's processing. Counted in this sample were approximately 670,000 distinct CDR3 sequences; 15% to 20% of them appeared once. Around 0.86% of the sample belongs to the ten largest clones.

Its CDR3 holds 15 amino acids, cysteine through phenylalanine. Only the CDR3 part of the read is kept: 45 bases, read in frame from the first base. Taken from the germline V gene (reference sequence), the CDR1 and CDR2 loops are MNHEY and SMNVEV. Trimming at the junction amounts to 7 bases on V and 3 bases on J, and the germline ends lie 16 bases apart. Naive CD8 T cell libraries were made from around 18,000 to 910,000 sorted cells using 10%, 30% or 50% of purified RNA. Naive CD8 T cells, defined as CD8+CD4-CCR7+CD45RA+, were FACS-sorted into RLT Plus buffer on a BD FACSAria II. Detection sensitivity was tested by spiking Jurkat RNA equal to 9 to 10 TCR copies' worth into samples containing roughly 17,000-1,100,000 naive CD8 T cells. CD8 T cells were enriched with RosetteSep CD8+ T Cell Enrichment Cocktail and Ficoll-Paque, followed by ACK red cell lysis.

Sequencing was done on a sample of naive CD8+ T cells from blood, with Jurkat cell RNA spiked in. What this sample's cell subset or site label stands for: FACS-sorted CD8+CD4-CCR7+CD45RA+ naive T cells. This clonotype was obtained from a human donor in good health. Some libraries in this study had Jurkat cell RNA spiked in. The chain is assembled from TRBV27 and TRBJ2-1, and perhaps TRBD2 as D gene, on 5 matching bases. The CDR3 reads CASKFSLAVYNEQFF. The nucleotide sequence is given as TGTGCCAGCAAGTTCTCTCTAGCTGTCTACAATGAGCAGTTCTTC.